Sequencing of this TCR beta chain was carried out in a study of cytomegalovirus exposure and HLA in healthy donors. The V end was cut by 0 bases, the J end by 10 bases, with 10 bases between. The CDR3 runs 12 residues. Per germline, CDR1 GTSNPN and CDR2 SVGIG (reference sequence). Study outcomes and limitations: A later analysis found that most CMV-associated TCR beta chains appeared HLA-restricted.

As for this clone: Antigen: not known.

With 60 Vbeta and 13 Jbeta primers, the PCR was carried out. The method was immunoSEQ multiplex PCR; TCRdb's version includes in-frame clones alone and lacks a portion of them. Among around 100,000 clones listed, about 74% were seen once. Sequenced sample: PBMCs. This clonotype was sampled from a female donor in good health and CMV-seropositive. The chain joins TRBV30 to TRBJ2-1, with D possibly TRBD2 on 5 matching bases. This CDR3 reads CAWSVGSEEQFF. The CDR3, as DNA: TGTGCCTGGAGTGTGGGGAGTGAGGAGCAGTTCTTC.